The 16 T cell receptor beta chains given below trace back to one sample, sequenced in a study of blood T cell repertoires in COVID-19. Clones were read by immunoSEQ multiplex PCR, and TCRdb kept only the in-frame ones, dropping some. The repertoire includes tens of thousands of clones, 77% of them detected once, and about 32% sits in the top ten. The sample was peripheral blood. The receptors were sampled from a human donor in a cohort sampled during active COVID-19.

The sample holds a few counts of this clone. J is TRBJ1-2 and V is TRBV18; 7 positions match TRBD1. CDR1 is KGHSH and CDR2 is LQKENI in the germline V gene. This CDR3 region has 15 residues. Trimming cost V 3 bases and J 7 bases; bases outside gene matches: 11. This chain's CDR3 is CASSPDRETTGGYTF. The CDR3 bases are TGTGCCAGCTCACCCGACAGGGAAACTACGGGTGGCTACACCTTC.

This clone was picked up a small number of times. The rearrangement joins TRBV6-1 to TRBJ2-7; D gene uncertain. This CDR3 has 13 amino acids. The V end was cut by 2 bases, the J end by 2 bases, with 7 bases between. CDR1 is MNHNS and CDR2 is SASEGT in the germline V gene. CDR3 DNA sequence: TGTGCCAGCAGTGAAAACAGCCCCTACGAGCAGTACTTC. Residues: CASSENSPYEQYF.

The chain joins TRBV10-3 to TRBJ2-1, with TRBD2 identical over 8 bases. The V gene end was trimmed by 8 bases and the J gene end by 0 bases; junction bases not matched to a gene: 6. Germline loops: CDR1 ENHRY, CDR2 SYGVKD. The CDR3 has 15 residues. The CDR3 DNA follows: TGTGCCATCGGACGCGGGGGGATCTCCTACAATGAGCAGTTCTTC. Translating gives CAIGRGGISYNEQFF.

In this sample, this clone turned up once. The rearrangement links TRBV7-3 to TRBJ2-7; 7 nucleotides align to TRBD2. Per the germline V gene, CDR1 is SGHTA and CDR2 is FQGTGA. Trimming removed 0 bases from V and 1 base from J; junction bases left unmatched: 15. This CDR3 has 19 residues. CDR3 in amino acids: CASSLTSAGRVQSSYEQYF. The CDR3 nucleotides are TGTGCCAGCAGCTTAACGTCGGCAGGGAGGGTCCAAAGTTCCTACGAGCAGTACTTC.

The sample holds many counts of this clone. CDR3 coding DNA: TGTGCCAGCAGCCCTGACGGAGGGCGCTACTATGGCTACACCTTC. Its translation: CASSPDGGRYYGYTF. The J gene is TRBJ1-2, the V gene TRBV7-6, with D uncertain. V was cut by 5 bases and J by 3 bases, with 16 bases left in between. The V gene's germline CDR1 is SGHVS and CDR2 FNYEAQ. This CDR3 comprises 15 residues. Together with reference TRBV7-6 and TRBJ1-2, the CDR3 gives the full variable domain: GAGVSQSPRYKVTKRGQDVALRCDPISGHVSLYWYRQALGQGPEFLTYFNYEAQQDKSGLPNDRFSAERPEGSISTLTIQRTEQRDSAMYRCASSPDGGRYYGYTFGSGTRLTVV.

The count of this clone is one. The rearrangement links TRBV29-1 to TRBJ2-7; a possible D gene is TRBD1 (6 bases). This CDR3 spans 12 amino acids. Germline assignment: CDR1 SQVTM and CDR2 ANQGSEA. V lost 8 bases and J 0 bases, leaving 11 bases between the germline ends. In DNA form, the CDR3 reads TGCAGCATATACAGGGACTCCTACGAGCAGTACTTC. Translation gives CSIYRDSYEQYF.

The chain links TRBV6-2 or TRBV6-3 to TRBJ1-6; no clear D. Germline CDR1 MNHEY, CDR2 SVGEGT. Trimming left V 6 bases short and J 9 bases short, with 21 bases between. The CDR3 has 16 residues. This chain's CDR3 is CASSAFNLVSGSPLHF. The CDR3 DNA reads as TGTGCCAGCAGCGCGTTCAATCTGGTGTCGGGTTCACCCCTCCACTTT.

A single count supports this clone. The chain uses TRBV28 and TRBJ2-5; 8 bases map to TRBD1. The CDR3 loop spans 16 amino acids. Germline V gives CDR1 MDHEN, CDR2 SYDVKM. V was clipped by 5 bases and J by 4 bases; unmatched bases: 12. The CDR3 sequence is CASSPGVQGAGETQYF. In nucleotides, the CDR3 is TGTGCCAGCAGTCCAGGGGTTCAGGGGGCAGGAGAGACCCAGTACTTC.

J is TRBJ2-7 and V is TRBV12-3 or TRBV12-4; possible D gene TRBD1, 5 bases. V lost 2 bases and J 3 bases, leaving 8 bases between the germline ends. This CDR3 region has 13 residues. CDR3 protein: CASSLSGLYEQYF. The CDR3 DNA is TGTGCCAGCAGTTTATCAGGGCTCTACGAGCAGTACTTC.

This sequence joins TRBV4-2 and TRBJ1-5; TRBD1 matches 9 bases. This CDR3 has 19 residues. CDR1 is LGHNA, CDR2 YNFKEQ, per germline. With V trimmed by 3 bases and J by 0 bases, 12 bases remained unmatched. CDR3 protein: CASSQIDRGVTYSNQPQHF. CDR3 nucleotide sequence: TGTGCCAGCAGCCAGATCGACAGGGGGGTTACCTATAGCAATCAGCCCCAGCATTTT.

The rearrangement uses TRBV4-2 and TRBJ1-1; D is unclear. Germline assignment: CDR1 LGHNA and CDR2 YNFKEQ. The CDR3 is 14 amino acids. The V end was cut by 1 base, the J end by 1 base, with 7 bases between. DNA of the CDR3: TGTGCCAGCAGCCAAGTTAATCGGAACACTGAAGCTTTCTTT. This codes for CASSQVNRNTEAFF.

The chain combines TRBV19 with TRBJ2-5; 7 bases fit TRBD2. The J segment lost 4 bases and the V segment lost 1 base, leaving 9 bases of the junction unmatched. This CDR3 contains 16 residues. CDR1 and CDR2 from the germline V gene are LNHDA and SQIVND (reference sequence). This CDR3 is CASSIARGLVRETQYF. The CDR3 DNA is TGTGCCAGTAGTATAGCCCGAGGACTAGTCAGAGAGACCCAGTACTTC.

The chain is built from TRBV27 and TRBJ2-1, with TRBD2 matching over 10 bases. The CDR3 is 15 amino acids. Losses at the gene ends were 6 bases for V and 5 bases for J; bases not matched to a gene: 7. Germline V gene data show CDR1 as MNHEY and CDR2 as SMNVEV (reference sequence). The CDR3, as DNA: TGTGCCAGCAGCCTCGGACTAGCGGAGAACAATGAGCAGTTCTTC. Translation gives CASSLGLAENNEQFF.

The rearrangement uses TRBV10-3 and TRBJ1-2; TRBD1 matches 10 bases. V lost 6 bases and J lost 5; bases outside the gene matches: 3. CDR1 is ENHRY and CDR2 is SYGVKD in the germline V gene. The CDR3 loop spans 13 amino acids. CDR3: CAISADRGYGYTF. The CDR3 DNA reads TGTGCCATCAGCGCGGACAGGGGGTATGGCTACACCTTC.

This clone has only one observation. This chain uses TRBV21-1 with TRBJ2-3; the D call in the table, TRBD1, was not verified against the DNA. TRBV21-1 has pseudogene status. This CDR3 has 18 amino acids. CDR3 coding DNA: TGTGCCAGCAGCCCAACCGCCAGGGGCCAGCGAGGGACAGATACGCAGTATTTT. Protein sequence: CASSPTARGQRGTDTQYF.

This rearrangement joins TRBV11-2 to TRBJ2-6; 7 positions agree with TRBD1. The germline V gene has CDR1 SGHAT and CDR2 FQNNGV. There are 15 residues in the CDR3. J lost 4 bases, V lost 3 bases, and 3 bases had no gene match. CDR3: CASSFDRAGANVLTF. CDR3 bases: TGTGCCAGCAGCTTCGACAGGGCAGGGGCCAACGTCCTGACTTTC.